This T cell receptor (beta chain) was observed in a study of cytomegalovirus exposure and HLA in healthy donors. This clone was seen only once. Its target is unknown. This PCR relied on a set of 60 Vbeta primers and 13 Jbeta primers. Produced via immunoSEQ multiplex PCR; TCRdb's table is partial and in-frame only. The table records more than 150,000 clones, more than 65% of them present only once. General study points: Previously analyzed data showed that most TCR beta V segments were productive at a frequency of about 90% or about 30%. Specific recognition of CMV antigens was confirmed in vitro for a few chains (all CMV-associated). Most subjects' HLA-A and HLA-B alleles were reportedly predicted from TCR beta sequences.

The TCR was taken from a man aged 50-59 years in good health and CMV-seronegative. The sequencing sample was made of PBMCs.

CDR3 bases: TGTGCCAGCAGCCCGAAAATAGATCCCCGTCCGGGAAACACTGAAGCTTTCTTT. This sequence encodes CASSPKIDPRPGNTEAFF. J is TRBJ1-1 and V is TRBV11-2; unclear D gene. V was cut by 5 bases and J by 2 bases, with 24 bases left in between. The CDR3 length is 18 residues. Germline V gene lookup returns CDR1 SGHAT and CDR2 FQNNGV.